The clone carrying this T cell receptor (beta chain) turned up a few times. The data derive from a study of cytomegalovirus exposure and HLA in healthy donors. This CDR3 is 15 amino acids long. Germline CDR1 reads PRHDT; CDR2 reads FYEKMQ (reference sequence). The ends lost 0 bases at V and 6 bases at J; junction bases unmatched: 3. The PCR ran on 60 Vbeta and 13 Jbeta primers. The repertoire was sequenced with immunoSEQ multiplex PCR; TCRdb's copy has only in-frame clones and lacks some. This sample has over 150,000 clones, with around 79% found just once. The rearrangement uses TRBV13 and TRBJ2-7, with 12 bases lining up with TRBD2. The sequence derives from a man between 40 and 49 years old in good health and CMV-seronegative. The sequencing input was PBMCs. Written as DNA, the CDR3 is TGTGCCAGCAGCTTAGGACTAGCGGGGGGCCTCGAGCAGTACTTC. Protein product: CASSLGLAGGLEQYF.